The 13 T cell receptor beta chains in this list originate from one sample, sequenced in a study of hypomethylating agent response in myelodysplastic syndrome. Using immunoSEQ multiplex PCR, the repertoire was profiled, and TCRdb retains in-frame clones only, with some absent. The sample consists of thousands of clones, about nine tenths of them appearing once. The sequencing used bone marrow, collected before or after starting hypomethylating agent treatment for myelodysplastic syndrome (not recorded which). The receptors shown here come from a human donor with myelodysplastic syndrome.

This clone was seen only once. This sequence joins TRBV18 and TRBJ1-2, with 10 nucleotides matching TRBD1. Germline lookup yields CDR1 KGHSH and CDR2 LQKENI. The trim removed 1 base at V and 3 bases at J, leaving 11 bases unmatched. This CDR3 is built from 18 residues. The CDR3 here is CASSPRATTGGYHYGYTF. The CDR3 nucleotides are TGTGCCAGCTCACCACGGGCTACGACAGGGGGCTATCACTATGGCTACACCTTC.

This clone was picked up one time. The rearrangement links TRBV9 to TRBJ2-5, with TRBD2 identical over 12 bases. J lost 5 bases, V lost 0 bases, and 2 bases had no gene match. The germline gives CDR1 SGDLS, CDR2 YYNGEE. The CDR3 is 15 residues long. The CDR3 DNA is TGTGCCAGCAGCGTAGGGCTAGCGGGGGGGGAGACCCAGTACTTC. Translated: CASSVGLAGGETQYF.

V gene TRBV18 combines with J gene TRBJ2-5; D is possibly TRBD1 (6 bases). CDR3 size: 16 residues. Germline values: CDR1 KGHSH, CDR2 LQKENI. The V end was cut by 6 bases, the J end by 3 bases, with 20 bases between. The CDR3 DNA reads TGTGCCAGCTCCTCAAATGGCCGGACAGTAAAAGAGACCCAGTACTTC. Translation gives CASSSNGRTVKETQYF.

The chain uses TRBV10-3 and TRBJ2-7; 9 bases match TRBD1. V shed 4 bases and J 6 bases; nucleotides not matched to a gene: 13. Germline V gives CDR1 ENHRY, CDR2 SYGVKD. The CDR3 runs to 16 residues. CDR3 residues: CAISAAGQGFSGEQYV. CDR3 bases: TGTGCCATCAGTGCGGCGGGACAGGGCTTTTCTGGCGAGCAGTACGTC.

CDR3 sequence reads: CASSGQVDQPQHF. In DNA, the CDR3 is TGTGCCAGCAGTGGACAGGTGGATCAGCCCCAGCATTTT. The gene calls are TRBV28 and TRBJ1-5; 7 bases align to TRBD1. The CDR3 spans 13 residues. Germline values: CDR1 MDHEN, CDR2 SYDVKM. With V trimmed by 5 bases and J by 5 bases, 3 bases remained unmatched.

This clone came up once. The V gene is TRBV7-9, the J gene TRBJ1-5; maybe TRBD1 (5 bases). V was pared by 5 bases and J by 2 bases, with 10 bases between. The CDR3 covers 14 residues. Germline CDR1 SEHNR, CDR2 FQNEAQ (reference sequence). The CDR3 region is CASSAGGGNQPQHF. CDR3 nucleotide sequence: TGTGCCAGCAGCGCGGGGGGGGGCAATCAGCCCCAGCATTTT.

In this sample, this clone turned up once. The chain joins TRBV2 to TRBJ1-1; D not resolved. The germline CDR1 and CDR2 sequences are SNHLY and FYNNEI. V lost 2 bases, J lost 3 bases, and 10 bases lay in between. This CDR3 has 14 amino acids. CDR3 residues: CASSEFPSHTEAFF. DNA for the CDR3: TGTGCCAGCAGTGAATTCCCCTCACACACTGAAGCTTTCTTT.

V gene TRBV7-8 combines with J gene TRBJ2-2; TRBD1 or TRBD2 may be the D gene (6 bases each). Germline CDR1 SGHVS, CDR2 FQNEAQ. The CDR3 is made up of 16 amino acids. V was trimmed by 2 bases and J by 1 base, leaving 11 bases between them. DNA of the CDR3: TGTGCCAGCAGCTTAAGGCGGGACATGAACACCGGGGAGCTGTTTTTT. Its protein product is CASSLRRDMNTGELFF.

The genes are TRBV6-5 and TRBJ1-5, with D uncertain. Germline values: CDR1 MNHEY, CDR2 SVGAGI. CDR3 size: 15 residues. The V and J ends lost 5 bases and 1 base respectively, with 12 bases between them. CDR3 protein: CASSRLAASNQPQHF. CDR3 DNA sequence: TGTGCCAGCAGTCGTTTAGCGGCCAGCAATCAGCCCCAGCATTTT.

The rearrangement uses TRBV18 and TRBJ2-7; weak D call: TRBD2 (6 bases). Germline lookup yields CDR1 KGHSH and CDR2 LQKENI. This CDR3 has 16 residues. Deletions cut 3 bases from V and 0 bases from J, with 15 bases between. The CDR3: CASSPNGGMSSYEQYF. DNA for the CDR3: TGTGCCAGCTCACCCAACGGGGGTATGAGCTCCTACGAGCAGTACTTC.

The V gene is TRBV9, the J gene TRBJ2-3, with 11 bases fitting TRBD1. The V gene end was trimmed by 3 bases and the J gene end by 2 bases; junction bases not matched to a gene: 5. CDR3 size: 16 residues. CDR1 is SGDLS and CDR2 is YYNGEE in the germline V gene. Written as DNA, the CDR3 is TGTGCCAGCAGCGCGGACAGGGGGCTACTCACAGATACGCAGTATTTT. This translates into CASSADRGLLTDTQYF.

The rearrangement uses TRBV29-1 and TRBJ1-2; D remains unclear. Germline lookup yields CDR1 SQVTM and CDR2 ANQGSEA. V was clipped by 3 bases and J by 10 bases, with 12 bases between them. This CDR3 is built from 11 residues. CDR3 amino acids: CSVDTDVFYTF. The DNA of the CDR3 is TGCAGCGTTGACACCGACGTATTCTACACCTTC. The full variable domain, rest sourced from reference TRBV29-1 and TRBJ1-2, is SAVISQKPSRDICQRGTSLTIQCQVDSQVTMMFWYRQQPGQSLTLIATANQGSEATYESGFVIDKFPISRPNLTFSTLTVSNMSPEDSSIYLCSVDTDVFYTFGSGTRLTVV.

V gene TRBV30 combines with J gene TRBJ1-2; D remains ambiguous. Trimming left V 2 bases short and J 3 bases short, with 16 bases between. The V gene's germline CDR1 is GTSNPN and CDR2 SVGIG (reference sequence). This CDR3 is built from 15 residues. The CDR3 DNA is TGTGCCTGGAGTAGAGCTACACCTGGGTACTATGGCTACACCTTC. This gives the protein CAWSRATPGYYGYTF.